A single sample gave rise to the 20 T cell receptor beta chains below, sequenced in a study of human T cells and chemical hapten exposure. Noted time point: patch test 1, 2 weeks after DPC sensitization. Stated treatment: therapeutic diphenylcyclopropenone sensitization with weekly scalp DPC. TCRdb passed the RACE reads through MiXCR, listing each CDR3 protein once. The sample holds tens of thousands of distinct CDR3 sequences, roughly a tenth seen once. The input for sequencing was whole blood, taken in connection with sensitization to the hapten diphenylcyclopropenone (DPC). The source of these receptors is a man aged 35 to 55 with alopecia areata. Some clones in this sample may be carry-over from other donors' samples.

As regards this clonotype: One junction end disagrees with the germline gene, perhaps due to a read error. J is TRBJ2-1 and V is TRBV3-1; D gene ambiguous. Germline V gene lookup returns CDR1 LGHDT and CDR2 YNNKEL (reference sequence). There are 11 residues in the CDR3. CDR3: CASIYPNEHFF. CDR3 DNA: TGTGCCAGCATCTACCCCAATGAGCACTTCTTC.

The chain carries TRBV7-3 and TRBJ2-6; 9 bases fit TRBD1. J was trimmed by 2 bases and V by 5 bases; bases with no gene match: 10. CDR3 size: 18 residues. CDR1 and CDR2 from the germline V gene are SGHTA and FQGTGA. The CDR3 protein is CASSPSGTGLTGANVLTF. Here the CDR3 DNA reads TGTGCCAGCAGCCCGTCCGGGACAGGGCTCACTGGGGCCAACGTCCTGACTTTC.

This sequence joins TRBV29-1 and TRBJ2-5, with D possibly TRBD2 on 6 matching bases. The germline V gene has CDR1 SQVTM and CDR2 ANQGSEA. Trimming cost V 4 bases and J 3 bases, with 15 bases left between them. This CDR3 spans 14 amino acids. The CDR3 DNA sequence: TGCAGCGTTGCCCGAGGGACTTCTAAAGAGACCCAGTACTTC. This codes for CSVARGTSKETQYF.

This chain links TRBV7-3 with TRBJ2-2, with D uncertain. The CDR3 is made up of 15 amino acids. Germline assignment: CDR1 SGHTA and CDR2 FQGTGA. V was shortened by 5 bases and J by 2 bases, with 12 bases between the two germline ends. In DNA, the CDR3 is TGTGCCAGCAGCCCGCAGCCTATAAACACCGGGGAGCTGTTTTTT. As protein: CASSPQPINTGELFF.

V usage is TRBV5-5 and J usage is TRBJ2-7; 7 bases match TRBD2. The CDR3 runs to 16 residues. Looked up from germline, CDR1 is SGHKS and CDR2 is YYEKEE (reference sequence). V lost 3 bases to trimming and J lost 5 bases; unmatched junction nucleotides: 14. The CDR3 DNA is TGTGCCAGCAGCTCGAACCTAGCGGCCCCCGGAAACGAGCAGTACGTC. Protein sequence: CASSSNLAAPGNEQYV.

This chain uses TRBV7-9 with TRBJ2-6; 10 bases are shared with TRBD1. The CDR3 consists of 17 residues. The germline V gene has CDR1 SEHNR and CDR2 FQNEAQ (reference sequence). With V trimmed by 1 base and J by 2 bases, 2 bases remained unmatched. The DNA for the CDR3 is TGTGCCAGCAGCTTAGGACAGGGGGCCACTGGGGCCAACGTCCTGACTTTC. Translation: CASSLGQGATGANVLTF.

This clonotype was found a few times. The chain carries TRBV12-3 or TRBV12-4 and TRBJ2-2, with D maybe TRBD1 (6 bases). CDR3 length: 14 residues. Deletions cut 6 bases from V and 4 bases from J, with 12 bases between. DNA of the CDR3: TGTGCCAGCAGAGGACAGCTGGTCACCGGGGAGCTGTTTTTT. Amino acid sequence: CASRGQLVTGELFF.

This clonotype was counted ten times or more. The chain is built from TRBV18 and TRBJ2-1, with 9 bases aligning to TRBD1. J was trimmed by 9 bases and V by 3 bases; bases with no gene match: 9. Germline CDR1 is KGHSH and CDR2 is LQKENI. This CDR3 is 15 amino acids long. The CDR3 coding sequence is TGTGCCAGCTCACCGGACAGGGGTATTTTGAGTGAGCAGTTCTTC. Translated: CASSPDRGILSEQFF.

V usage is TRBV7-8 and J usage is TRBJ1-1; D remains ambiguous. The CDR3 is 15 residues long. Trimming pared 10 bases from V and 0 bases from J, leaving 18 bases between. The germline V gene has CDR1 SGHVS and CDR2 FQNEAQ. CDR3 DNA sequence: TGTGCCACAAGCCTTGTGAGGGTCATGAACACTGAAGCTTTCTTT. It encodes CATSLVRVMNTEAFF. The full variable domain, with the rest looked up from reference TRBV7-8 and TRBJ1-1, is GAGVSQSPRYKVAKRGQDVALRCDPISGHVSLFWYQQALGQGPEFLTYFQNEAQLDKSGLPSDRFFAERPEGSVSTLKIQRTQQEDSAVYLCATSLVRVMNTEAFFGQGTRLTVV.

Only a few counts were recorded for this clonotype. The rearrangement links TRBV7-9 to TRBJ2-7; tentatively, D is TRBD1 or TRBD2 (5 bases each). The CDR3 spans 13 residues. Trimming took 5 bases from V and 6 from J, leaving 14 bases between them. The germline V gene encodes CDR1 SEHNR and CDR2 FQNEAQ (reference sequence). CDR3 DNA sequence: TGTGCCAGCAGCCCCCGGGGACGGACCGAGCAGTACGTC. Translation: CASSPRGRTEQYV.

In this sample, this clonotype turned up a few times. The CDR3 loop reads CASSRGTGGSYEQYF. The CDR3 DNA reads as TGTGCCAGCAGTCGGGGGACAGGGGGCTCCTACGAGCAGTACTTC. V and J are TRBV27 and TRBJ2-7; TRBD1 matches at 11 bases. V shed 5 bases and J 0 bases; nucleotides not matched to a gene: 3. In germline, CDR1 is MNHEY, CDR2 SMNVEV (reference sequence). CDR3 size: 15 residues.

This clonotype turned up a few times. V and J are TRBV7-9 and TRBJ2-1, with D tentatively TRBD2 (6 bases). Trimming took off 2 bases at V and 5 bases at J, with 10 bases between the two ends. There are 14 residues in the CDR3. The germline CDR1 and CDR2 sequences are SEHNR and FQNEAQ (reference sequence). CDR3: CASSLSAGNNEQFF. DNA of the CDR3: TGTGCCAGCAGCTTATCGGCGGGGAACAATGAGCAGTTCTTC. The full variable domain, in which reference TRBV7-9 and TRBJ2-1 provide the parts outside the CDR3, is DTGVSQNPRHKITKRGQNVTFRCDPISEHNRLYWYRQTLGQGPEFLTYFQNEAQLEKSRLLSDRFSAERPKGSFSTLEIQRTEQGDSAMYLCASSLSAGNNEQFFGPGTRLTVL.

V usage is TRBV7-8 and J usage is TRBJ2-7; weak D call: TRBD2 (6 bases). V lost 5 bases, J lost 2 bases, and 7 bases lay in between. This CDR3 contains 12 residues. Germline CDR1 SGHVS, CDR2 FQNEAQ. The CDR3 spells CASSAGPYEQYF. As DNA, the CDR3 is TGTGCCAGCAGCGCGGGACCCTACGAGCAGTACTTC.

This sequence joins TRBV7-2 and TRBJ2-6; TRBD1 matches at 7 bases. Looked up from germline, CDR1 is SGHTA and CDR2 is FQGNSA. The V gene end was trimmed by 5 bases and the J gene end by 1 base; junction bases not matched to a gene: 5. This CDR3 is 16 amino acids long. The CDR3 DNA reads as TGTGCCAGCAGCCGACAGGGATTATCTGGGGCCAACGTCCTGACTTTC. It yields the protein CASSRQGLSGANVLTF.

This chain uses TRBV20-1 with TRBJ1-6; 10 bases align to TRBD1. Germline trimming cut 5 bases from V and 7 bases from J; bases unmatched to any gene: 5. This CDR3 is 14 amino acids long. Germline V lookup: CDR1 DFQATT, CDR2 SNEGSKA (reference sequence). This chain's CDR3 is CSAGTGEGNSPLHF. The DNA of the CDR3 is TGCAGTGCTGGGACAGGGGAGGGGAATTCACCCCTCCACTTT.

The V call is TRBV6-2 or TRBV6-3, the J call TRBJ2-5; D is perhaps TRBD2 (5 bases). This CDR3 has 15 residues. CDR1 and CDR2 from the germline V gene are MNHEY and SVGEGT. Trimming took off 5 bases at V and 7 bases at J, with 20 bases between the two ends. CDR3 sequence (DNA): TGTGCCAGCAGTCATAACGGGATTCTTAGCCGGACCCAGTACTTC. Its translation is CASSHNGILSRTQYF.

In its sample, this clonotype was seen many times. V usage is TRBV27 and J usage is TRBJ1-5; the D gene is possibly TRBD1 (6 bases). V was trimmed by 5 bases and J by 0 bases, leaving 14 bases between them. This CDR3 has 16 amino acids. Germline CDR1 and CDR2: MNHEY and SMNVEV (reference sequence). This chain's CDR3 is CASSPHRASSNQPQHF. In DNA form, the CDR3 reads TGTGCCAGCAGTCCCCACAGGGCTAGTAGCAATCAGCCCCAGCATTTT.

With respect to this clonotype: This may be a read error: a much more frequent sequence differs by one nucleotide. The rearrangement uses TRBV6-2 or TRBV6-3 and TRBJ1-1; the D is unclear. V lost 6 bases to trimming and J lost 1 base, with 6 bases between them. Germline CDR1 reads MNHEY; CDR2 reads SVGEGT. The CDR3 is 12 residues long. This CDR3 is CASSDPNTEAFF. The DNA of the CDR3 is TGTGCCAGCAGCGACCCGAACACTGAAGCTTTCTTT.

Only a few counts were recorded for this clonotype. V gene TRBV5-6 combines with J gene TRBJ1-6; D unresolved. CDR1 and CDR2 from the germline V gene are SGHDT and YYEEEE. The CDR3 runs 15 residues. V was cut by 6 bases and J by 6 bases, with 16 bases left in between. CDR3 DNA: TGTGCCAGCAACCAAAGGCGGCGGGTTAATTCACCCCTCCACTTT. This gives the protein CASNQRRRVNSPLHF.

This clonotype was counted only a few times. The V gene is TRBV6-2 or TRBV6-3, the J gene TRBJ2-4; D unresolved. V lost 10 bases to trimming and J lost 0 bases, with 16 bases between them. Germline CDR1 reads MNHEY; CDR2 reads SVGEGT. CDR3 size: 15 residues. CDR3 in amino acids: CATIHRPKAKNIQYF. The CDR3 DNA follows: TGTGCCACCATACACCGTCCTAAAGCCAAAAACATTCAGTACTTC.